This TCR beta chain was sequenced during a study of vaccination and CD4 T cells after COVID-19. Study summary: Two-dose vaccination with either BNT162b2 or mRNA-1273 was given to participants.

An Oncomine TCR Beta short-read assay was used to sequence the DNA from cultured CD4+ T cells. MiXCR, run by TCRdb on the PCR reads, gives a single entry per CDR3 protein. There are some 15,000 distinct CDR3 sequences in the sample; approximately 52% occur only once, and 7.5% to 9% lies in the top ten. Remarks on this clonotype: Its antigen is unknown.

The CDR3 sequence is 15 residues long. Germline-derived CDR1 and CDR2 are SGHVS and FNYEAQ. Trimming stripped 5 bases from V and 5 bases from J, with 15 bases between. Noted treatment: approximately 11-day PBMC culture with coronavirus spike peptide pools or control peptides (ViraFEST assay). The receptor comes from a human donor who had recovered from COVID-19. The sample taken for sequencing was CD4+ T cells from blood, cultured in vitro. The chain uses TRBV7-6 and TRBJ1-4; D ambiguous. The CDR3 DNA reads as TGTGCCAGCAGCCTTGAGCCCGCAAACAATGAAAAACTGTTTTTT. It specifies CASSLEPANNEKLFF.